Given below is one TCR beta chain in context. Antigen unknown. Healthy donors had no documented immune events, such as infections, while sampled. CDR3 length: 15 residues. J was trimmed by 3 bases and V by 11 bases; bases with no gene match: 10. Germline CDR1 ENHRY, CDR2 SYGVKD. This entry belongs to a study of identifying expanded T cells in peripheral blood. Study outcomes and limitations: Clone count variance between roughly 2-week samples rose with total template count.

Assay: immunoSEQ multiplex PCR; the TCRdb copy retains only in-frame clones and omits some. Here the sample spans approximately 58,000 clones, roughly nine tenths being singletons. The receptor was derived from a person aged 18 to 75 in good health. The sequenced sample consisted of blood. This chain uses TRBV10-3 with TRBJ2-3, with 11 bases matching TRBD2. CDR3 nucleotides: TGTGCCGCCGCGACTAGCGGGGATGTTACAGATACGCAGTATTTT. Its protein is CAAATSGDVTDTQYF.